The TCR beta chain under discussion was sequenced for a study of T-cell reconstitution after alpha-beta-depleted transplantation in children. V lost 11 bases, J lost 0 bases, and 14 bases lay in between. Germline V gene sequence: CDR1 ENHRY, CDR2 SYGVKD. This CDR3 spans 14 amino acids. The library targeted TCRbeta and was prepared with unique molecular identifiers. TCRdb itself ran the PCR reads through MiXCR, one entry per CDR3 protein. The sample holds around 680,000 distinct CDR3 sequences, approximately 17% seen once. The clonotype was recovered from a human donor who donated a stem cell graft to a child with acute myeloid leukemia. The sequences come from PBMCs from the stem cell graft donor, collected from the stem cell graft. The J gene is TRBJ2-4, the V gene TRBV10-3; D may be TRBD1 (6 bases). Here the CDR3 reads CASGTPEAKNIQYF. For the CDR3, the DNA is TGTGCCTCCGGGACACCTGAAGCCAAAAACATTCAGTACTTC.